These T cell receptor beta chains were read from a single sample in a study of blood T cell repertoires in COVID-19. Profiled with immunoSEQ multiplex PCR; TCRdb holds only in-frame clones, not every one. The repertoire includes 110,000 to 150,000 clones, about 90% of them detected once, and about 1.8% sits in the top ten. The material sequenced was peripheral blood. The receptors here all came from a woman aged 45-65 years with acute or convalescent COVID-19. Both conserved end residues are part of each CDR3. D genes are given only for firm matches. Only some rows state a clone size, as once, few, many or a class for expanded clones.

clone_size	v_call	d_call	j_call	cdr3_nt	cdr3_aa
-	TRBV5-4	-	TRBJ1-5	TGTGCCAGCAGCTTGGGGGGGGGCGCTGACCAGCCCCAGCATTTT	CASSLGGGADQPQHF
-	TRBV19	-	TRBJ1-1	TGTGCCAGTAGCCTTGGGCAGCACACTGAAGCTTTCTTT	CASSLGQHTEAFF
-	TRBV28	-	TRBJ1-6	TGTGCCAGCAGCCAGGATCGGCAAATCAATTCACCCCTCCACTTT	CASSQDRQINSPLHF
-	TRBV24-1	-	TRBJ2-2	TGTGCCACCAGTGGAAGCGCCAGCAACACCGGGGAGCTGTTTTTT	CATSGSASNTGELFF
-	TRBV2	TRBD1	TRBJ1-3	TGTGCCAGCAAACAGGGGGCACCTGGAAACACCATATATTTT	CASKQGAPGNTIYF
-	TRBV5-1	TRBD2	TRBJ2-5	TGCGCCAGCAGCTCCGGGCTAGCGGGAGGGGAAGAGACCCAGTACTTC	CASSSGLAGGEETQYF
-	TRBV6-6	-	TRBJ1-4	TGTGCCAGCAGTTACACTGCAACTAATGAAAAACTGTTTTTT	CASSYTATNEKLFF
once	TRBV21-1	-	TRBJ2-7	TGTGCCAGCAGCACCGAAAATAGCGGTTTCTACGAGCAGTACTTC	CASSTENSGFYEQYF
-	TRBV7-9	TRBD1	TRBJ1-2	TGTGCCAGTGAAGACAGGGGTGAGGACACCTTC	CASEDRGEDTF
-	TRBV18	-	TRBJ1-2	TGTGCCAGCTCACCACCGATTTTAGGAGCTACCTATGGCTACACCTTC	CASSPPILGATYGYTF
-	TRBV5-6	-	TRBJ2-4	TGTGCCAGCAGACCTGGGGGGAATCTCATTCAGTACTTC	CASRPGGNLIQYF
-	TRBV24-1	TRBD1	TRBJ2-6	TGTGCCACCAGTGGCCTCGCGCCGGGACAGGGGGCGCAAGTGGGGGCCAACGTCCTGACTTTC	CATSGLAPGQGAQVGANVLTF
-	TRBV11-1	-	TRBJ1-1	TGTGCCAGCAGCTTAGCCAGGGACACTGAAGCTTTCTTT	CASSLARDTEAFF
-	TRBV4-1	TRBD1	TRBJ1-5	TGCGCCAGCAGCCAGCCCGGGACAGGGGTAGGTCAGCCCCAGCATTTT	CASSQPGTGVGQPQHF
-	TRBV5-4	TRBD1	TRBJ1-4	TGTGCCAGCAGCCCCTCTGGGACAGGGGTGGTGGAAAAACTGTTTTTT	CASSPSGTGVVEKLFF
-	TRBV7-9	-	TRBJ2-3	TGTGCCAGCAGCTTAGAGGCAGGGGATACGCAGTATTTT	CASSLEAGDTQYF
-	TRBV25-1	-	TRBJ1-4	TGTGCCAGCATGGGACACCCCGAAAAACTGTTTTTT	CASMGHPEKLFF
-	TRBV21-1	-	TRBJ1-1	TGTGCCAGCAGCAAAGGTACGGGACAGGGGAACACTGAAGCTTTCTTT	CASSKGTGQGNTEAFF
-	TRBV5-1	-	TRBJ1-4	TGCGCCAGCAGTTCCTGGACGGGAGTTGGGGAAAAACTGTTTTTT	CASSSWTGVGEKLFF
once	TRBV19	-	TRBJ1-2	TGTGCCAGTAGTATGTCCGGACAATTAGGGTATGGCTACACCTTC	CASSMSGQLGYGYTF
once	TRBV7-6	TRBD2	TRBJ2-3	TGTGCCAGCAGCTGGGGGACTAGCGGCTTCACAGATACGCAGTATTTT	CASSWGTSGFTDTQYF
-	TRBV9	TRBD1	TRBJ1-1	TGTGCCAGCAGCGTAGGTGGACAGGGGGAAGCTTTCTTT	CASSVGGQGEAFF
-	TRBV5-4	-	TRBJ1-2	TGTGCCAGCTCCCCACAGGGACCCTATGGCTACACCTTC	CASSPQGPYGYTF
-	TRBV11-2	-	TRBJ1-2	TGTGCCAGCGCGCCACAGGGAGAGGCTAACTATGGCTACACCTTC	CASAPQGEANYGYTF
-	TRBV5-4	-	TRBJ2-7	TGTGCCAGCAGTTATGGGAGATACGAGCAGTACTTC	CASSYGRYEQYF
-	TRBV10-3	TRBD1	TRBJ2-1	TGTGCCATCAGTAAACTACAGGGGGTAAATGAGCAGTTCTTC	CAISKLQGVNEQFF
-	TRBV4-1	-	TRBJ1-1	TGCGCCAGCAGCCCGAATACTGTGCGGGCTTTCTTT	CASSPNTVRAFF
-	TRBV20-1	-	TRBJ2-1	TGCAGTGCCAGTAAGGAGAACAATGAGCAGTTCTTC	CSASKENNEQFF
-	TRBV7-9	-	TRBJ2-7	TGTGCCAGCATGGGCGGGGTTTCCTACGAGCAGTACTTC	CASMGGVSYEQYF
-	TRBV7-2	-	TRBJ2-5	TGTGCCAGCAGCTCGACAGCGTTCCAAGAGACCCAGTACTTC	CASSSTAFQETQYF
-	TRBV5-4	-	TRBJ1-3	TGTGCCAGCAGCCACTCAGGGTCCGGGGGGAACACCATATATTTT	CASSHSGSGGNTIYF
many	TRBV11-3	TRBD1	TRBJ1-1	TGTGCCAGCAGCTGGACAGGGAACACTGAAGCTTTCTTT	CASSWTGNTEAFF
once	TRBV5-1	TRBD1	TRBJ2-7	TGCGCCAGCAGCTTAGGACAGGGGGTCTACGAGCAGTACTTC	CASSLGQGVYEQYF
-	TRBV28	-	TRBJ1-2	TGTGCCAGCACGTTAGGGGTTGGTGATGGCTACACCTTC	CASTLGVGDGYTF
-	TRBV28	-	TRBJ2-1	TGTGCCAGCAGTTTATGGGACAGTGACTACAATGAGCAGTTCTTC	CASSLWDSDYNEQFF
once	TRBV29-1	-	TRBJ1-2	TGCAGCGTTGGAAGGGTTTTGGGGCTTTCGGGAGACTATGGCTACACCTTC	CSVGRVLGLSGDYGYTF
-	TRBV6-5	-	TRBJ1-5	TGTGCCAGCAGAATACAGGGTAAATCCAATCAGCCCCAGCATTTT	CASRIQGKSNQPQHF
-	TRBV30	-	TRBJ1-2	TGTGCCTGGTTGAGGGTCATGGGAGGCTACACCTTC	CAWLRVMGGYTF
-	TRBV3-1/TRBV3-2	-	TRBJ1-2	TGTGCCAGCAGCCAAGCCAGAAACTATGGCTACACCTTC	CASSQARNYGYTF
-	TRBV7-9	-	TRBJ2-1	TGTGCCAGCAGCTTAGGGTTGGAGCTCGCGGGATCGCAGTTCTTC	CASSLGLELAGSQFF
-	TRBV2	-	TRBJ1-5	TGTGCCAGCAGTTGGGGAGGACTTAGCAATCAGCCCCAGCATTTT	CASSWGGLSNQPQHF
-	TRBV7-2	-	TRBJ2-3	TGTGCCAGCAGCTCCGCGCGGCGGGCCAGCACAGATACGCAGTATTTT	CASSSARRASTDTQYF
-	TRBV5-1	TRBD1	TRBJ1-6	TGCGCCAGCAGCCGGGGACAGGGGGGACTCCACTTT	CASSRGQGGLHF
-	TRBV6-5	-	TRBJ2-6	TGTGCCAGCAGCCCCCGCGGCTCTGGGGCCAACGTCCTGACTTTC	CASSPRGSGANVLTF
-	TRBV9	TRBD1	TRBJ1-3	TGTGCCAGCAGCTTCACAGGGGCAGGAAACACCATATATTTT	CASSFTGAGNTIYF
-	TRBV6-4	TRBD1	TRBJ1-1	TGTGCCAGCAGGGTTATGCAGGGGGCCCCTGAAGCTTTCTTT	CASRVMQGAPEAFF
-	TRBV4-1	TRBD1	TRBJ1-2	TGCGCCAGCAGCCGAAACTATCAGGGGGCGTGGGGCTACACCTTC	CASSRNYQGAWGYTF
-	TRBV30	TRBD1	TRBJ1-1	TGTGCCAGCTCAGGGGGGTCGCACACTGAAGCTTTCTTT	CASSGGSHTEAFF
-	TRBV12-3/TRBV12-4	-	TRBJ2-7	TGTGCCAGCAGTTTATTTACAGGGTACGAGCAGTACTTC	CASSLFTGYEQYF
-	TRBV9	-	TRBJ1-1	TGTGCCAGCAGCGCTAGGGGTAGGGGTCCAGCTTTCTTT	CASSARGRGPAFF